These 14 T cell receptor beta chains were all obtained from the same sample, sequenced in a study of type 1 regulatory T cells. These receptors' targets are unknown. TCRdb re-analysed the reads in MiXCR, keeping a single row per CDR3 protein. The sample has about 60,000 distinct CDR3 sequences, roughly half seen once; the top ten hold roughly 2.1%. Sequencing was done on a sample of cultured non-Tr1 T cells, either the whole culture or a sorted T cell fraction (not recorded which). These TCRs come from a human donor in good health.

V and J are TRBV5-1 and TRBJ1-2; D remains unclear. Trimming cost V 2 bases and J 0 bases, with 8 bases left between them. Germline lookup yields CDR1 SGHRS and CDR2 YFSETQ. This CDR3 region has 14 residues. The CDR3 sequence is CASSFTGANYGYTF. Here the CDR3 DNA reads TGCGCCAGCAGCTTTACCGGGGCTAACTATGGCTACACCTTC.

The rearrangement joins TRBV5-5 to TRBJ2-2, with 7 bases identical to TRBD2. The CDR3 length is 14 residues. Trimming removed 4 bases from V and 4 bases from J; junction bases left unmatched: 4. Germline V gene sequence: CDR1 SGHKS, CDR2 YYEKEE (reference sequence). The CDR3 here is CASSRTSLTGELFF. For the CDR3, the DNA is TGTGCCAGCAGCCGGACTAGTCTCACCGGGGAGCTGTTTTTT. The variable domain in full, completed from reference TRBV5-5 and TRBJ2-2, reads DAGVTQSPTHLIKTRGQQVTLRCSPISGHKSVSWYQQVLGQGPQFIFQYYEKEERGRGNFPDRFSARQFPNYSSELNVNALLLGDSALYLCASSRTSLTGELFFGEGSRLTVL.

The chain employs TRBV10-3 and TRBJ2-1, with 7 bases that match TRBD2. The CDR3 consists of 14 residues. Trimming took 1 base from V and 15 from J; bases not matched to a gene: 12. The germline V gene has CDR1 ENHRY and CDR2 SYGVKD. The chain's CDR3 is CAISEYGTRGDLFF. CDR3 bases: TGTGCCATCAGTGAGTACGGTACCCGGGGGGACCTGTTCTTC.

On this clonotype itself: Compared with germline, one end of the junction differs, possibly owing to a read error. The rearrangement joins TRBV4-3 to TRBJ2-7; the D is unclear. There are 17 residues in the CDR3. Germline V gene data show CDR1 as LGHNA and CDR2 as YSLEER. CDR3 amino acids: CASSQYPPSGPSHEQYF. CDR3 DNA sequence: TGCGCCAGCAGCCAATACCCCCCCTCGGGTCCCTCCCACGAGCAGTACTTC.

The rearrangement uses TRBV9 and TRBJ1-1, with 11 positions matching TRBD1. The CDR3 has 17 residues. J was trimmed by 1 base and V by 2 bases; bases with no gene match: 7. Per germline, CDR1 SGDLS and CDR2 YYNGEE. The chain's CDR3 is CASSVGQGENWNTEAFF. The CDR3, as DNA: TGTGCCAGCAGCGTGGGACAGGGGGAAAATTGGAACACTGAAGCTTTCTTT.

Concerning this clonotype itself: Germline is not matched at one junction end, which may reflect a read error. The chain links TRBV5-1 to TRBJ2-2, with D perhaps matching TRBD1 or TRBD2 (6 bases each). CDR1 SGHRS and CDR2 YFSETQ come from the germline V gene. CDR3 length: 13 residues. Here the CDR3 reads CATARGTTGGLFF. In DNA form, the CDR3 reads TGCGCCACCGCCAGGGGAACCACCGGGGGGCTGTTTTTT.

The gene calls are TRBV20-1 and TRBJ2-7; 9 bases are shared with TRBD2. Germline-derived CDR1 and CDR2 are DFQATT and SNEGSKA (reference sequence). V dropped 3 bases and J dropped 3; count of bases not matched to a gene: 6. The CDR3 totals 14 residues. CDR3 residues: CSASSQRGDYEQYF. CDR3 DNA sequence: TGCAGTGCTAGTAGCCAGCGGGGGGACTACGAGCAGTACTTC.

The chain couples TRBV7-2 to TRBJ2-7; D remains ambiguous. The CDR3 has 13 residues. Per germline, CDR1 SGHTA and CDR2 FQGNSA. With 5 bases removed from V and 4 bases from J, the gap between germline ends came to 12 bases. DNA of the CDR3: TGTGCCAGCAGCACGGGTCCTACTTACGAGCAGTACTTC. Protein sequence: CASSTGPTYEQYF.

This clonotype showed up just once. This may stem from a read error, because a much larger clone lies one nucleotide away. The chain uses TRBV27 and TRBJ1-5, with D possibly being TRBD1 (6 bases). The CDR3 runs 14 residues. V dropped 11 bases and J dropped 4 bases, with 18 bases sitting between them. CDR1 and CDR2 (germline): MNHEY, SMNVEV (reference sequence). The CDR3 nucleotides read TGTGCCGGCACCTCCAGGGGCAAAAATCAGCCCCAGCATTTT. Protein product: CAGTSRGKNQPQHF.

The J gene is TRBJ1-2, the V gene TRBV12-3 or TRBV12-4; no reliable D call. The germline V and J ends were trimmed by 8 bases and 8 bases, with 15 bases remaining between them. This CDR3 has 12 residues. Written as DNA, the CDR3 is TGTGCCAGCGTTCGCGCCAGTGGAGGCTACACCTTC. This sequence encodes CASVRASGGYTF.

The chain combines TRBV5-1 with TRBJ2-1, with 13 bases that match TRBD2. The V segment lost 5 bases and the J segment 8 bases; nucleotides outside the gene matches: 4. Germline V lookup: CDR1 SGHRS, CDR2 YFSETQ. This CDR3 has 14 amino acids. CDR3 residues: CASRLAGGIDEQFF. In DNA form, the CDR3 reads TGCGCCAGCAGACTAGCGGGGGGGATCGATGAGCAGTTCTTC.

This clonotype was picked up a small number of times. V and J are TRBV20-1 and TRBJ2-5; a weak D match, TRBD2 (6 bases). The CDR3 has 13 amino acids. The V gene lost 5 bases and the J gene lost 4 bases, with 14 bases spanning the gap. Germline assignment: CDR1 DFQATT and CDR2 SNEGSKA (reference sequence). CDR3 sequence: CSASGPGGETQYF. The CDR3 coding sequence is TGCAGTGCTTCGGGCCCCGGGGGAGAGACCCAGTACTTC.

The chain couples TRBV12-3 or TRBV12-4 to TRBJ1-5; 8 nucleotides agree with TRBD1. The junction had 11 bases not matched to a gene; V was cut back by 5 bases and J by 2 bases. This CDR3 has 17 amino acids. The CDR3, as DNA: TGTGCCAGCAGTAGAGGCGCCGGGACAGGACGCAATCAGCCCCAGCATTTT. Encoded protein: CASSRGAGTGRNQPQHF.

In its sample, this clonotype was seen once. The V and J genes are TRBV3-1 and TRBJ1-1, with D uncertain. From germline, CDR1 is LGHDT and CDR2 YNNKEL (reference sequence). V was pared by 2 bases and J by 1 base, with 8 bases between. CDR3 length: 14 residues. The CDR3 reads CASSQLGANTEAFF. The DNA for the CDR3 is TGTGCCAGCAGCCAACTGGGAGCGAACACTGAAGCTTTCTTT.